This T cell receptor beta chain was obtained from a study of blood T cells in healthy people across ages. The study's findings and limits: The long-lived group displayed more naive CD4+ cells, plus higher diversity, than the aged donors did.

In the case of this clonotype: Its antigen is as yet unknown.

Then a second PCR, running roughly 7 to 11 cycles, was carried out with a sample-barcoded 5' primer and a J-beta primer mix. Each cDNA molecule, via a template-switch adaptor with 12 random nucleotides, was tagged. TCRdb ran MiXCR on the 5' RACE reads and lists one entry per CDR3 protein. Seen here are around 1,500,000 distinct CDR3 sequences, roughly 27% observed once, and the top ten hold 7.7%. Each sample had at least 6.5 million PBMCs isolated. The receptor comes from a woman aged 25-40 years in good health. The sequenced sample consisted of blood.

In nucleotides, the CDR3 is TGCAGTGCTAGAGATCCGCCTAGCGGGGGGACTCACACCGGGGAGCTGTTTTTT. Amino acids: CSARDPPSGGTHTGELFF. The chain employs TRBV20-1 and TRBJ2-2; 11 bases map to TRBD2. CDR1 is DFQATT and CDR2 is SNEGSKA in the germline V gene (reference sequence). The CDR3 spans 18 residues. Germline trimming cut 0 bases from V and 3 bases from J; bases unmatched to any gene: 9.